This TCR beta chain appears in the sequencing data of a study of tumor-infiltrating lymphocytes in localized non-small cell lung cancer. Overall study context: Several tumor histologies, both smoking statuses, and some post-neoadjuvant chemotherapy samples were included. Resected tumor was paired with non-adjacent uninvolved lung from the same patient.

For this clone: What it binds is unknown.

Study results and limitations: Compared with uninvolved lung, tumors showed higher T cell infiltration by TCRbeta sequencing.

TCRdb's copy holds only in-frame clones and misses some; the assay was immunoSEQ multiplex PCR. This table holds 8,500 to 10,000 clones, 55% to 75% found once. This receptor was taken from a human donor with non-small cell lung cancer. The sample taken for sequencing was uninvolved lung tissue not adjacent to the tumor.

CDR3 bases: TGTGCCAGCAGCCCTAGCGGGAACTACGAGCAGTACTTC. Amino acids: CASSPSGNYEQYF. The chain links TRBV7-3 to TRBJ2-7; 9 bases fit TRBD2. Germline values: CDR1 SGHTA, CDR2 FQGTGA. Trimming at V came to 5 bases and at J to 3 bases, leaving 2 bases not matched to a gene. The CDR3 totals 13 residues.